This record covers a single T cell receptor (beta chain). Its cognate antigen is unknown. Germline lookup yields CDR1 SEHNR and CDR2 FQNEAQ (reference sequence). V lost 1 base, J lost 3 bases, and 21 bases lay in between. The CDR3 contains 19 residues. This record comes from a study of T cell repertoires in cytomegalovirus infection. The wider study: Selected CMV epitopes included recently identified HLA-C-restricted ones as well as well-studied HLA-B-restricted ones. The public TCR beta signatures pointed to both CMV infection and matching HLA type. General study points: Pooled public TCR beta family frequency picked out CMV carriers with the relevant HLA. The ex vivo response showed dominance by HLA-C-restricted CMV-specific TCR beta clonotypes.

One entry per CDR3 protein results from TCRdb running MiXCR on the reads. The sample includes approximately 600,000 distinct CDR3 sequences, around two fifths seen only once; the top ten take over 45%. The sample in question was cultured PBMCs, obtained from culture after CMV antigen stimulation. The gene calls are TRBV7-9 and TRBJ1-4; D remains ambiguous. The sequence was collected from a human donor in good health (CMV status not recorded). Some clones in this sample may be carry-over from other donors' samples. The CDR3 loop reads CASSLVIWATKSANEKLFF. The CDR3 coding sequence is TGTGCCAGCAGCTTAGTAATCTGGGCCACAAAGTCAGCTAATGAAAAACTGTTTTTT.